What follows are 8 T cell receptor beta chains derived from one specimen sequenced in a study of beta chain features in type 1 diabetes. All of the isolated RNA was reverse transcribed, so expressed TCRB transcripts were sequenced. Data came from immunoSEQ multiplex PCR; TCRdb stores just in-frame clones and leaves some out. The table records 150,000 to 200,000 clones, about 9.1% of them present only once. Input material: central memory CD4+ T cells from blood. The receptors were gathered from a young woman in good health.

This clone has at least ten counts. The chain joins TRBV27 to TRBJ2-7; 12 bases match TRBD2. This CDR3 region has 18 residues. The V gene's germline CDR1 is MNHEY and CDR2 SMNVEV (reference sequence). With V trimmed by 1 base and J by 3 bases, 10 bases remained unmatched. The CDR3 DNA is TGTGCCAGCAGTTTATTCGGGGGACTAGCGGGTACCATCTACGAGCAGTACTTC. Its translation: CASSLFGGLAGTIYEQYF.

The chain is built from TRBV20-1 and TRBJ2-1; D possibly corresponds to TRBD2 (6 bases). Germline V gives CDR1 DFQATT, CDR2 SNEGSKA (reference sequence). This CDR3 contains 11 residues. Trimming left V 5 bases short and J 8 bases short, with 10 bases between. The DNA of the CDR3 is TGCAGTGCTGGCCGCGGGGATGAGCAGTTCTTC. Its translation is CSAGRGDEQFF.

CDR3 sequence (DNA): TGTGCCAGCAGCCAGGGAGGGGTAGAAGGTGAAGCTTTCTTT. As protein: CASSQGGVEGEAFF. This chain uses TRBV14 with TRBJ1-1; a possible D gene is TRBD1 (5 bases). The germline CDR1 and CDR2 sequences are SGHDN and FVKESK. Trimming took off 3 bases at V and 7 bases at J, with 15 bases between the two ends. The CDR3 consists of 14 residues.

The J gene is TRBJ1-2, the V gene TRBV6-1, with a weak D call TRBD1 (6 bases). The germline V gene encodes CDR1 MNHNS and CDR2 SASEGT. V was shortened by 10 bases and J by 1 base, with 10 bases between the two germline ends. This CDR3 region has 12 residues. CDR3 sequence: CATRQDNYGYTF. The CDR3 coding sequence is TGTGCCACCCGACAGGATAACTATGGCTACACCTTC.

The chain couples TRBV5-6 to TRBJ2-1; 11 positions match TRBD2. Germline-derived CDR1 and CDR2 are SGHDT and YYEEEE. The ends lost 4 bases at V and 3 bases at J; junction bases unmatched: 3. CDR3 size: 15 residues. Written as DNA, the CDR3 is TGTGCCAGCAGCCTTACTAGCGGGAGCTACAATGAGCAGTTCTTC. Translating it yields CASSLTSGSYNEQFF. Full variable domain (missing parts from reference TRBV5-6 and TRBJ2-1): DAGVTQSPTHLIKTRGQQVTLRCSPKSGHDTVSWYQQALGQGPQFIFQYYEEEERQRGNFPDRFSGHQFPNYSSELNVNALLLGDSALYLCASSLTSGSYNEQFFGPGTRLTVL.

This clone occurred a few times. The CDR3 DNA is TGTGCCTGGAGCGAAGGGGGATTTTCAACTAATGAAAAACTGTTTTTT. Protein product: CAWSEGGFSTNEKLFF. The rearrangement links TRBV30 to TRBJ1-4, with a weak D call TRBD1 (6 bases). Trimming removed 3 bases at V and 0 bases at J, with 14 bases between. The germline V gene encodes CDR1 GTSNPN and CDR2 SVGIG (reference sequence). This CDR3 is built from 16 residues.

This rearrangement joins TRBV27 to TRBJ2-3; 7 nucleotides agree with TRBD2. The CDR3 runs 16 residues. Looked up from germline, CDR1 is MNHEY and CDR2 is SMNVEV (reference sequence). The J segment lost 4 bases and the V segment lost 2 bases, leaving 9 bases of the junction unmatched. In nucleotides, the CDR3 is TGTGCCAGCAGTTTAGAGGGAGCGGGGTTCGCAGATACGCAGTATTTT. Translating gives CASSLEGAGFADTQYF.

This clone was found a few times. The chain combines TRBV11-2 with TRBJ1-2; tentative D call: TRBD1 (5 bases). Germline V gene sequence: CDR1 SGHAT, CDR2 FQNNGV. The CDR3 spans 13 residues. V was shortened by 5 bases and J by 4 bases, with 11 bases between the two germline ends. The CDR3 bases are TGTGCCAGCAGCCCCCGCAGGGCCTATGGCTACACCTTC. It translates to CASSPRRAYGYTF.